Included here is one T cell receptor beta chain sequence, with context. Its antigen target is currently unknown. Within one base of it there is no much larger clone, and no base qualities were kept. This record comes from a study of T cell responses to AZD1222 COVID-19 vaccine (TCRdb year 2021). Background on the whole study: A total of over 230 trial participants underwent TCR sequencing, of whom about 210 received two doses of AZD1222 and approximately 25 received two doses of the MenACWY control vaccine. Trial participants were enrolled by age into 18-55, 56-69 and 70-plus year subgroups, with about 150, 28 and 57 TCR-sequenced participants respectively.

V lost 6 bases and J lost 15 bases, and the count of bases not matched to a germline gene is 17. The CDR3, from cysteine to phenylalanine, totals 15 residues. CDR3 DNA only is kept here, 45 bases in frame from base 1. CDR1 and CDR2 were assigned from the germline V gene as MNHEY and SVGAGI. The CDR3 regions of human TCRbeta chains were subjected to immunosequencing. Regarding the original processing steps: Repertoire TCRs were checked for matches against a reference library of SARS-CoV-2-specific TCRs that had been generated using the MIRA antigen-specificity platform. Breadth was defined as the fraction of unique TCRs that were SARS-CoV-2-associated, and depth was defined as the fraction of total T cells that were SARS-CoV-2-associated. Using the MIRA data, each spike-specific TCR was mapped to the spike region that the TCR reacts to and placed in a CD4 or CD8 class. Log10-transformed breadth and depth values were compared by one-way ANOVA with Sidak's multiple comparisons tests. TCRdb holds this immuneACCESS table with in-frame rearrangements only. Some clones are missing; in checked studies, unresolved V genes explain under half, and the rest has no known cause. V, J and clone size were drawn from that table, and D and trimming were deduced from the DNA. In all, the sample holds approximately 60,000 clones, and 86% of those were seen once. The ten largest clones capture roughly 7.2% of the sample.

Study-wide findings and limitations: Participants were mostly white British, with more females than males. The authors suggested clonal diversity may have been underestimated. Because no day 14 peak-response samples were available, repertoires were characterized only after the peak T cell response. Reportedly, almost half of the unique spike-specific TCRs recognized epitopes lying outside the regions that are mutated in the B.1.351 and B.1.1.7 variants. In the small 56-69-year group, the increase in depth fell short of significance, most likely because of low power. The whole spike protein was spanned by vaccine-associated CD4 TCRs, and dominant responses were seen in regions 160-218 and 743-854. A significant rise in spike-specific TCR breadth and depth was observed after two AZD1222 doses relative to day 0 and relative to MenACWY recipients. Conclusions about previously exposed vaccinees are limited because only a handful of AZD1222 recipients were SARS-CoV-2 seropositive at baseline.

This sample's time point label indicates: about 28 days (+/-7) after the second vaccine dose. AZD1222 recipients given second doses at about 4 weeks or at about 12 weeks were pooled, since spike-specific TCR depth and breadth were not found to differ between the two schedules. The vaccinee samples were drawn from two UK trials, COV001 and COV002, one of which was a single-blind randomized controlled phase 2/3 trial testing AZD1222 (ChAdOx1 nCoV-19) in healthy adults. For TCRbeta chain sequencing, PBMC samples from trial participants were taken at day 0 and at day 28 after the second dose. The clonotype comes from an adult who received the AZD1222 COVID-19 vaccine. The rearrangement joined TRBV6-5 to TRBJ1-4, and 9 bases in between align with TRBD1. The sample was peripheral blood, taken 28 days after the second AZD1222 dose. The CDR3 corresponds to CASSDPTGGWDRVFF. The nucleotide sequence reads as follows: TGTGCCAGCAGCGACCCTACAGGGGGGTGGGACAGGGTGTTTTTT.